This TCR beta chain derives from a study of low-dose radiotherapy and immunotherapy resistance in tumors. In the study overall: Patients were given intravenous nivolumab 240 mg every two weeks plus ipilimumab 1 mg/kg every six weeks. The authors gave intravenous cyclophosphamide 200 mg/m2 every two weeks, one day before radiation and immunotherapy.

Alpha and beta chains were covered, as first-strand cDNA relied on TRAV- and TRBV-specific primers. PCR amplification of the TCRs was performed with Phusion for approximately 20 PCR cycles, and it relied on a constant-region primer together with a V-primer adapter. Each CDR3 protein gets one entry after TCRdb re-called the reads with MiXCR. The sample has approximately 80,000 distinct CDR3 sequences; 15% to 20% are singletons. Time point: after trial treatment. Sample treatment: LDRT plus nivolumab, ipilimumab, low-dose cyclophosphamide and aspirin (RACIN trial). All of the donors were given nivolumab, ipilimumab, aspirin, low-dose cyclophosphamide and low-dose radiotherapy as part of RACIN, a single-arm trial. At least ten counts were recorded for this clonotype. Germline CDR1 reads DFQATT; CDR2 reads SNEGSKA (reference sequence). Trimming left V 4 bases short and J 2 bases short, with 14 bases between. The CDR3 is made up of 14 amino acids.

The source material was PBMCs, sampled after low-dose radiotherapy plus immunotherapy. The clonotype comes from a male donor with prostate cancer. The rearrangement links TRBV20-1 to TRBJ2-5; D remains ambiguous. As DNA, the CDR3 is TGCAGTGCTAAAGAGAGAGCGCCTCAAGAGACCCAGTACTTC. This translates into CSAKERAPQETQYF.